Listed below are T cell receptor beta chains from one sample, sequenced in a study of regulatory T cells in long-lasting Graves disease. TCRdb processed the multiplex PCR reads anew with MiXCR; each CDR3 protein has one entry. Here the sample spans a few hundred thousand distinct CDR3 sequences, 16% being singletons. Separately, the same data were catalogued under a study of T cells in Graves' hyperthyroidism and ophthalmopathy.

The sequencing here drew on peripheral blood mononuclear cells (PBMCs), taken at new diagnosis, from a patient treated with antithyroid drugs. All receptors come from a man aged 40-49 years with Graves disease. CDR3s include the opening cysteine and the closing phenylalanine or tryptophan. D genes are given only for firm matches. Part of the rows lack a size; the others show once, few, many or a class for expanded clones.

d_call j_call v_call clone_size cdr3_aa cdr3_nt
NA TRBJ1-1 TRBV11-3 many CASSVRGGTEAFF TGTGCCAGCAGCGTCAGGGGTGGCACTGAAGCTTTCTTT
TRBD1 TRBJ1-5 TRBV12-3/TRBV12-4 many CASSRTGYNQPQHF TGTGCCAGCAGTCGGACAGGCTACAATCAGCCCCAGCATTTT
NA TRBJ1-3 TRBV4-1 few CASSQPGTNRNTIYF TGCGCCAGCAGCCAACCTGGGACAAATCGGAACACCATATATTTT
NA TRBJ1-2 TRBV30 many CAWSRGRTNYGYTF TGTGCCTGGAGTAGAGGGCGCACTAACTATGGCTACACCTTC
NA TRBJ1-4 TRBV6-1 few CASRGYGDQKLFF TGTGCCAGCAGGGGGTACGGGGACCAAAAACTGTTTTTT
NA TRBJ1-2 TRBV28 many CASSSEGEGYTF TGTGCCAGCAGTTCGGAAGGGGAAGGCTACACCTTC
NA TRBJ1-1 TRBV28 many CASSLWERAFF TGTGCCAGCAGTCTATGGGAGCGCGCTTTCTTT
TRBD1 TRBJ2-7 TRBV19 many CASRRNRGQYEQYF TGTGCCAGTAGGCGGAACAGGGGGCAGTACGAGCAGTACTTC
TRBD2 TRBJ2-5 TRBV7-3 many CASSYQGGEGETQYF TGTGCCAGCAGCTATCAGGGTGGGGAGGGAGAGACCCAGTACTTC
TRBD1 TRBJ1-2 TRBV28 NA CASSLSGTGAAYGYTF TGTGCCAGCAGTTTGAGTGGGACAGGGGCCGCCTATGGCTACACCTTC
NA TRBJ2-5 TRBV28 many CASTSDMGWETQYF TGTGCCAGCACCTCAGACATGGGGTGGGAGACCCAGTACTTC
NA TRBJ2-5 TRBV7-3 many CASSGAQAETQYF TGTGCCAGCAGTGGGGCCCAGGCGGAGACCCAGTACTTC
NA TRBJ1-4 TRBV11-2 few CASSFRVLEKLFF TGTGCCAGCAGCTTCAGGGTCCTTGAAAAACTGTTTTTT
NA TRBJ2-1 TRBV2 many CASKTPRPGAEFF TGTGCCAGCAAGACCCCGCGCCCGGGAGCAGAGTTCTTC
NA TRBJ1-2 TRBV7-8 few CASSSTGQSYGYTF TGTGCCAGCAGCTCTACCGGACAGTCCTATGGCTACACCTTC
NA TRBJ1-5 TRBV7-2 many CASSLKHGDQPQHF TGTGCCAGCAGCTTAAAACACGGGGATCAGCCCCAGCATTTT
NA TRBJ2-1 TRBV20-1 NA CSARGGPWNEQFF TGCAGTGCTAGGGGGGGGCCTTGGAATGAGCAGTTCTTC
NA TRBJ1-5 TRBV3-1 NA CASSQLRRTNQPQHF TGTGCCAGCAGCCAACTGAGACGGACCAATCAGCCCCAGCATTTT
NA TRBJ1-1 TRBV12-3/TRBV12-4 many CASSSRGPNTEAFF TGTGCCAGCAGCTCCAGGGGACCGAACACTGAAGCTTTCTTT
NA TRBJ2-3 TRBV4-2 NA CASSQDPAWTDTQYF TGTGCCAGCAGCCAAGATCCCGCATGGACAGATACGCAGTATTTT
NA TRBJ2-1 TRBV12-3/TRBV12-4 many CASSFRAGYNEQFF TGTGCCAGCAGTTTTCGTGCAGGGTACAATGAGCAGTTCTTC
TRBD1 TRBJ2-2 TRBV7-9 few CASSGTGRGGELFF TGTGCCAGCAGCGGGACAGGGCGCGGAGGGGAGCTGTTTTTT
NA TRBJ1-1 TRBV20-1 many CSAPPIQVNTEAFF TGCAGTGCCCCTCCCATCCAGGTGAACACTGAAGCTTTCTTT